Listed below are T cell receptor beta chains from one sample, sequenced in a study of human T cells and chemical hapten exposure. TCRdb analysed the RACE reads with MiXCR anew, one entry per CDR3 protein. Counted here are roughly 94,000 distinct CDR3 sequences, 9.3% occurring once; the ten biggest clones make up about 2%. The sample was whole blood, taken in connection with sensitization to the hapten diphenylcyclopropenone (DPC). These receptors were obtained from a woman aged 40 to 49 with alopecia areata. Some clones in this sample may be carry-over from other donors' samples. The CDR3 runs from the conserved cysteine through the conserved F or W. The D gene is left open where the match is weak.

J: TRBJ2-1
D: NA
V: TRBV29-1
CDR3: CSVEGTDEAKGQFF

J: TRBJ2-7
D: NA
V: TRBV28
CDR3: CASSPSGQTYEQYF

J: TRBJ2-7
D: NA
V: TRBV27
CDR3: CASSLYGEQYF

J: TRBJ1-1
D: NA
V: TRBV2
CDR3: CASGTGTEAFF

J: TRBJ2-7
D: NA
V: TRBV20-1
CDR3: CSARSFVVSDEQYF

J: TRBJ2-7
D: TRBD1
V: TRBV7-8
CDR3: CASSYTFRDSHEQYF

J: TRBJ2-4
D: NA
V: TRBV28
CDR3: CTNSIETGILAKNIQYF

J: TRBJ1-2
D: TRBD1
V: TRBV5-4
CDR3: CASGGTEPNYGYTF

J: TRBJ2-7
D: NA
V: TRBV7-8
CDR3: CASWDLNYEQYF

J: TRBJ2-7
D: TRBD2
V: TRBV4-3
CDR3: CASSEGIGTSGPYEQYF

J: TRBJ2-7
D: TRBD2
V: TRBV7-2
CDR3: CASSFNAGGAYEQYF

J: TRBJ2-7
D: TRBD2
V: TRBV14
CDR3: CASSQISLAGGPQYF

J: TRBJ2-1
D: NA
V: TRBV20-1
CDR3: CSARGLGDEQFF

J: TRBJ1-5
D: NA
V: TRBV28
CDR3: CASSSPRQGQGQPQHF

J: TRBJ2-1
D: NA
V: TRBV27
CDR3: CASRELAYNEQFF

J: TRBJ2-4
D: NA
V: TRBV9
CDR3: CASSPGTGQNIQYF

J: TRBJ2-3
D: TRBD2
V: TRBV28
CDR3: CASSTPGPSGRALADTQYF

J: TRBJ2-1
D: TRBD2
V: TRBV11-2
CDR3: CASSLLLAPSSYNEQFF

J: TRBJ2-5
D: NA
V: TRBV28
CDR3: CASSGVRTQYF

J: TRBJ2-2
D: NA
V: TRBV18
CDR3: CASSLQGQNTGELFF

J: TRBJ2-4
D: TRBD1
V: TRBV5-1
CDR3: CASSFTGGGLGGNIQYF

J: TRBJ2-7
D: NA
V: TRBV3-1
CDR3: CASSQSQARGEQYF

J: TRBJ1-6
D: TRBD1
V: TRBV5-8
CDR3: CASSSLTGWNSPLHF

J: TRBJ2-2
D: NA
V: TRBV9
CDR3: CASSVDSTGELFF

J: TRBJ2-4
D: NA
V: TRBV13
CDR3: CASSLGGSFLQYF

J: TRBJ2-1
D: TRBD1
V: TRBV2
CDR3: CASSDRDRVEFF

J: TRBJ2-5
D: NA
V: TRBV28
CDR3: CASSLNSETQYF

J: TRBJ2-1
D: TRBD2
V: TRBV10-3
CDR3: CAIMRETYYNEQFF

J: TRBJ2-3
D: NA
V: TRBV29-1
CDR3: CSGQASTDTQYF

J: TRBJ2-1
D: TRBD2
V: TRBV6-2/TRBV6-3
CDR3: CASSYLFGVLAGGPDNNEQFF

J: TRBJ2-2
D: NA
V: TRBV6-5
CDR3: CASSYSNGELFF

J: TRBJ2-7
D: TRBD1
V: TRBV24-1
CDR3: CATSDPTGGEQYF

J: TRBJ2-3
D: NA
V: TRBV14
CDR3: CASSQDWGTQYF

J: TRBJ2-5
D: NA
V: TRBV28
CDR3: CASSPPGASGSETQYF

J: TRBJ1-5
D: NA
V: TRBV28
CDR3: CASSEQGSNQPQHF

J: TRBJ2-3
D: NA
V: TRBV27
CDR3: CASSPLAVSTDTQYF

J: TRBJ2-3
D: TRBD2
V: TRBV24-1
CDR3: CATGRTSGSFTDTQYF